The 12 T cell receptor beta chains presented below share a single source sample, sequenced in a study of blood T cells in healthy people across ages. Together with a sample-barcoded 5' primer, a J-beta primer mix was included in a second PCR lasting roughly 6 to 12 cycles. TCRdb independently ran MiXCR on the 5' RACE reads; one entry per CDR3 protein. The data show roughly 1.6 million distinct CDR3 sequences, around 35% seen once. Sequencing was carried out using blood. The receptors come from a woman aged 25-40 years in good health.

This clonotype occurred a few times. The genes are TRBV6-2 or TRBV6-3 and TRBJ2-1; 8 bases map to TRBD2. The V gene end was trimmed by 5 bases and the J gene end by 12 bases; junction bases not matched to a gene: 9. The CDR3 extends over 13 amino acids. Germline V gene lookup returns CDR1 MNHEY and CDR2 SVGEGT. In nucleotides, the CDR3 is TGTGCCAGCAGTCCCGTCGGGGGGGGGAGGCAGTTCTTC. Encoded protein: CASSPVGGGRQFF.

This chain uses TRBV11-2 with TRBJ2-1; 9 bases are a match to TRBD1. Germline CDR1 and CDR2: SGHAT and FQNNGV. V dropped 5 bases and J dropped 8; count of bases not matched to a gene: 10. The CDR3 sequence is 15 residues long. The CDR3 reads CASSLLQTGGDEQFF. CDR3 coding DNA: TGTGCCAGCAGCCTCCTCCAGACAGGGGGAGATGAGCAGTTCTTC. Full variable domain (rest looked up from reference TRBV11-2 and TRBJ2-1): EAGVAQSPRYKIIEKRQSVAFWCNPISGHATLYWYQQILGQGPKLLIQFQNNGVVDDSQLPKDRFSAERLKGVDSTLKIQPAKLEDSAVYLCASSLLQTGGDEQFFGPGTRLTVL.

This clonotype was observed a few times. The rearrangement uses TRBV7-2 and TRBJ2-7; 10 bases align to TRBD2. The CDR3 extends over 15 amino acids. The germline V gene has CDR1 SGHTA and CDR2 FQGNSA. Germline trimming cut 5 bases from V and 5 bases from J; bases unmatched to any gene: 9. CDR3 in DNA: TGTGCCAGCAGCCAACTAGCGGGAATCCCCCACGAGCAGTACTTC. Translation: CASSQLAGIPHEQYF.

This clonotype came up a few times. CDR3 region: CATSDDRTRSPYNEQFF. For the CDR3, the DNA is TGTGCCACCAGTGATGACCGGACTAGATCGCCCTACAATGAGCAGTTCTTC. The chain carries TRBV24-1 and TRBJ2-1, with 7 bases identical to TRBD2. V trimming: 3 bases; J trimming: 2 bases; junction bases outside the gene matches: 9. Germline assignment: CDR1 KGHDR and CDR2 SFDVKD. CDR3 size: 17 residues.

This chain connects TRBV5-1 to TRBJ2-3; D is perhaps TRBD1 (6 bases). The CDR3 is made up of 16 amino acids. Per the germline V gene, CDR1 is SGHRS and CDR2 is YFSETQ. Trimming stripped 3 bases from V and 1 base from J, with 15 bases between. This CDR3 reads CASSSTGILGTDTQYF. DNA for the CDR3: TGCGCCAGCAGCTCCACAGGGATACTTGGCACAGATACGCAGTATTTT. The full variable domain, in which reference TRBV5-1 and TRBJ2-3 provide the parts outside the CDR3, is KAGVTQTPRYLIKTRGQQVTLSCSPISGHRSVSWYQQTPGQGLQFLFEYFSETQRNKGNFPGRFSGRQFSNSRSEMNVSTLELGDSALYLCASSSTGILGTDTQYFGPGTRLTVL.

Only a few counts were recorded for this clonotype. A read error may account for a junction end that differs from germline. The chain is built from TRBV5-1 and TRBJ2-5, with 7 bases matching TRBD2. The CDR3 is made up of 13 amino acids. Per the germline V gene, CDR1 is SGHRS and CDR2 is YFSETQ. In nucleotides, the CDR3 is TGCGCCTGCAGCGGGGCGATCCAAGAGACCCAGTACTTC. Protein sequence: CACSGAIQETQYF.

V usage is TRBV7-2 and J usage is TRBJ2-3; TRBD2 aligns across 8 bases. Germline V lookup: CDR1 SGHTA, CDR2 FQGNSA. The CDR3 sequence is 15 residues long. V was pared by 1 base and J by 6 bases, with 6 bases of the junction left unmatched. CDR3: CASSLGGRLGDTQYF. The CDR3 coding sequence is TGTGCCAGCAGCTTAGGCGGGAGGCTCGGGGATACGCAGTATTTT. The variable domain in full, with the rest retrieved from reference TRBV7-2 and TRBJ2-3, is GAGVSQSPSNKVTEKGKDVELRCDPISGHTALYWYRQSLGQGLEFLIYFQGNSAPDKSGLPSDRFSAERTGGSVSTLTIQRTQQEDSAVYLCASSLGGRLGDTQYFGPGTRLTVL.

The V and J genes are TRBV13 and TRBJ2-3, with 9 bases matching TRBD2. The germline V gene has CDR1 PRHDT and CDR2 FYEKMQ (reference sequence). This CDR3 comprises 15 residues. With V trimmed by 2 bases and J by 6 bases, 6 bases remained unmatched. The CDR3 nucleotides are TGTGCCAGCAGCTTAAAGACTAGCGGCCGGGATACGCAGTATTTT. It specifies CASSLKTSGRDTQYF.

The chain joins TRBV5-1 to TRBJ2-1; 8 bases are shared with TRBD1. Losses at the gene ends were 4 bases for V and 4 bases for J; bases not matched to a gene: 7. This CDR3 contains 15 residues. Germline loops: CDR1 SGHRS, CDR2 YFSETQ. CDR3 coding DNA: TGCGCCAGCAGCGGGACAGGCGGCCTTTACAATGAGCAGTTCTTC. This sequence encodes CASSGTGGLYNEQFF.

This clonotype was seen many times. The chain carries TRBV20-1 and TRBJ1-2; perhaps TRBD1 as D (6 bases). Trimming took 3 bases from V and 8 from J, leaving 16 bases between them. CDR1 is DFQATT, CDR2 SNEGSKA, per germline (reference sequence). The CDR3 loop spans 13 amino acids. Written as DNA, the CDR3 is TGCAGTGCTAGGTTTGGTAGGGGGAAAGGCTACACCTTC. Protein product: CSARFGRGKGYTF.

The chain uses TRBV28 and TRBJ2-5; possibly TRBD1 for D (6 bases). CDR1 MDHEN and CDR2 SYDVKM come from the germline V gene. V lost 10 bases and J lost 11, with 14 bases in between. The CDR3 contains 10 residues. The CDR3 DNA reads as TGTGCCACCGAGGGGGAAGGGCAGTACTTC. The encoded protein is CATEGEGQYF.

Concerning this clonotype itself: A much larger clone is a single base away; this may be a read error. The rearrangement links TRBV5-6 to TRBJ2-1, with 8 bases lining up with TRBD1. The better agreement between TRBJ2-7 and the DNA end casts doubt on the J call. CDR3 length equals 13 residues. Germline CDR1 is SGHDT and CDR2 is YYEEEE. CDR3 in DNA: TGTGCCAGCAGCTGGGACAGGAACAATGAGCAGTACTTC. As protein: CASSWDRNNEQYF.